Sequencing of this T cell receptor (beta chain) was carried out in a study of CD8+ T cells in alopecia areata. The treatment here: oral pan-JAK inhibitor, 5-10 mg twice daily. General study points: Clarity of TCR sharing across patients fell short of that in mice, possibly HLA-related. Treatment with tofacitinib significantly lowered scalp clonality and reduced expanded CD8+ clones among the top 100.

Germline lookup yields CDR1 SGHKS and CDR2 YYEKEE (reference sequence). V was clipped by 0 bases and J by 0 bases, with 10 bases between them. The CDR3 runs 15 residues. In regard to this clone: Its antigen is as yet unknown.

cDNA prepared by RNA extraction and subsequent reverse transcription served as the template for sequencing. TCRdb's copy holds only in-frame clones and misses some; the assay was immunoSEQ multiplex PCR. The sample has 100,000 to 150,000 clones; 61% are singletons. The source is a human donor with alopecia areata. The material was CD4+ T cells sorted from blood, obtained at week 4, from a patient treated with tofacitinib. The genes are TRBV5-5 and TRBJ2-7, with a possible D match to TRBD2 (6 bases). CDR3 region: CASSLVAVSSYEQYF. CDR3 bases: TGTGCCAGCAGCTTGGTAGCGGTGAGCTCCTACGAGCAGTACTTC. Full variable domain (remainder filled in from reference TRBV5-5 and TRBJ2-7): DAGVTQSPTHLIKTRGQQVTLRCSPISGHKSVSWYQQVLGQGPQFIFQYYEKEERGRGNFPDRFSARQFPNYSSELNVNALLLGDSALYLCASSLVAVSSYEQYFGPGTRLTVT.